This T cell receptor (beta chain) appears in the sequencing data of a study of shared clonotypes between healthy human individuals. Looking at the study overall: Per donor, CD8 memory used one plate, CD8 naive used two, CD4 memory used three and CD4 naive used three.

Study observations and caveats: Compared with clonotypes that all four donors shared, non-shared clonotypes had lower generation probabilities.

The table came from immunoSEQ multiplex PCR; TCRdb's copy has only in-frame clones and leaves some out. Among 550,000 to 850,000 clones, approximately 79% were seen once, and the ten largest hold more than 1.5%. This clone was seen only a few times. No antigen is known for it. The V segment lost 6 bases and the J segment 1 base; nucleotides outside the gene matches: 3. Germline V lookup: CDR1 ENHRY, CDR2 SYGVKD. This CDR3 spans 14 amino acids. All participating donors were Caucasian adults from Nashville, Tennessee. The investigators split CD4+ cells into a CD45RA+ naive subset and a CD45RA-negative memory subset.

The sample taken for sequencing was memory CD4+ T cells sorted from blood. Subset noted: CD45RA-negative fraction. The chain is built from TRBV10-3 and TRBJ1-2; 9 bases align to TRBD1. The TCR sequence derives from a woman younger than 45 in good health. CDR3 in amino acids: CAIRRGQGNYGYTF. CDR3 in DNA: TGTGCCATCAGGCGGGGACAGGGTAACTATGGCTACACCTTC.